This entry lists 3 T cell receptor beta chains sequenced from one sample in a study of regulatory T cells in long-lasting Graves disease. The time point was: persistent/refractory GD, antithyroid drugs over 5 years with positive TRAb. Isolated PBMC RNA provided the starting material for the TCR library. TCR beta libraries were built with iRepertoire HTBI primers and Arm-PCR of CDR3 regions. One entry per CDR3 protein results from TCRdb running MiXCR on the multiplex PCR reads. Of around 450,000 distinct CDR3 sequences detected, around a fifth appear once; the ten largest clones hold about 7%. Material: peripheral blood mononuclear cells (PBMCs), obtained when the disease was refractory, from a patient treated with antithyroid drugs. All receptors derive from a female donor with Graves disease.

This clonotype was seen many times. The chain links TRBV6-5 to TRBJ2-7; perhaps TRBD1 as D (5 bases). Trimming stripped 2 bases from V and 3 bases from J, with 11 bases between. This CDR3 spans 14 amino acids. Germline assignment: CDR1 MNHEY and CDR2 SVGAGI. This chain's CDR3 is CASSYAPGNYEQYF. CDR3 bases: TGTGCCAGCAGTTACGCCCCAGGGAACTACGAGCAGTACTTC.

This chain links TRBV19 with TRBJ1-5, with D perhaps matching TRBD1 (5 bases). Germline V gene sequence: CDR1 LNHDA, CDR2 SQIVND (reference sequence). With 5 bases removed from V and 4 bases from J, the gap between germline ends came to 15 bases. This CDR3 is 15 amino acids long. CDR3 bases: TGTGCCAGTAGTCCAGGGAAAGGTCGGAATCAGCCCCAGCATTTT. Amino acids: CASSPGKGRNQPQHF.

Remarks on this clonotype: This may come from a read error, since a much larger clone is one base off. This likely comes from a read error, as the CDR3 has no conserved phenylalanine or tryptophan at its end. This chain connects TRBV28 to TRBJ1-5; 8 bases match TRBD1. Per germline, CDR1 MDHEN and CDR2 SYDVKM. The ends lost 4 bases at V and 9 bases at J; junction bases unmatched: 14. This CDR3 is 16 amino acids long. The CDR3 loop reads CASSSPGTGVVWPQHL. The CDR3 DNA reads TGTGCCAGCAGTTCCCCAGGGACAGGCGTCGTTTGGCCCCAGCATTTA.